A single sample gave rise to the 2 T cell receptor beta chains below, sequenced in a study of T cell responses to AZD1222 COVID-19 vaccine. Data came from immunoSEQ multiplex PCR; TCRdb stores just in-frame clones and leaves some out. The repertoire holds about 120,000 clones, with roughly 92% as singletons. The sequences come from peripheral blood, collected on day 0 of AZD1222 vaccination. Receptors originate from an adult in good health.

A word on this clone: At one end, the junction sequence differs from germline, possibly due to a read error. The rearrangement links TRBV6-1 to TRBJ2-2; the match to TRBD1 covers 9 bases. Germline V gene sequence: CDR1 MNHNS, CDR2 SASEGT. The CDR3 has 16 residues. CDR3 loop: CASREVQGANTGELFF. The CDR3 DNA sequence: TGTGCCAGCAGGGAAGTACAGGGGGCTAACACCGGGGAGCTGTTTTTT.

This chain joins TRBV10-2 and TRBJ1-3; 8 bases are a match to TRBD1. V lost 9 bases and J lost 4; bases outside the gene matches: 11. Germline V gene data show CDR1 as WSHSY and CDR2 as SAAADI. The CDR3 length is 15 residues. The DNA of the CDR3 is TGCGCCAGGCCCTCCTCGTGGACAGGGGGAAACACCATATATTTT. It encodes CARPSSWTGGNTIYF.